In this sample, the clone carrying this TCR beta chain turned up a few times. The antigen remains unidentified. This record belongs to a study of blood T cells in healthy people across ages. V dropped 5 bases and J dropped 4; count of bases not matched to a gene: 10. The CDR3 totals 15 residues. Germline loops: CDR1 MNHEY, CDR2 SVGAGI. Study-wide findings and caveats: Age showed a roughly linear inverse relationship with TCR beta diversity per million T cells. Underestimates were what the diversity estimates from one million T cells were considered to be.

PCR was performed a second time for about 6 to 11 cycles using a sample-barcoded 5' primer and a J-beta primer mix. TCRdb passed the 5' RACE reads through MiXCR, listing each CDR3 protein once. This table has hundreds of thousands of distinct CDR3 sequences, around a fifth appearing once. The clonotype originates from a man in his sixties or seventies in good health. The chain combines TRBV6-5 with TRBJ1-2, with 7 nucleotides matching TRBD1. The material sequenced was blood. Here the CDR3 DNA reads TGTGCCAGCAGTGACGGGACAGACCAGGGCTATGGCTACACCTTC. Its translation is CASSDGTDQGYGYTF.